The next 7 T cell receptor beta chains were all read from a single sample in a study of CXCR3-negative and CXCR3-positive naive CD8 T cells. The study made its TRB cDNA libraries by 5' RACE, adding UMI labels. TCRdb derives one entry per CDR3 protein from the 5' RACE reads, leaving out DNA. There are tens of thousands of distinct CDR3 sequences in the sample, with about a quarter held by the top ten. The sample consisted of memory CD8+ T cells from blood. These receptors came from a human donor in good health. Some clones in this sample may be carry-over from other donors' samples.

The chain carries TRBV18 and TRBJ2-3; absent DNA, TCRdb's TRBD1 call cannot be checked. The CDR3 consists of 16 residues. Germline loops: CDR1 KGHSH, CDR2 LQKENI. The CDR3 protein is CASSPSHRGLADTQYF.

The V call is TRBV7-7, the J call TRBJ2-1; lacking DNA, the TRBD1 call made by TCRdb goes unchecked. This CDR3 comprises 14 residues. The germline CDR1 and CDR2 sequences are SSHAT and FNYEAQ (reference sequence). The CDR3 sequence is CASSPIEGDHEQFF.

V is TRBV6-6 and J is TRBJ1-2; TCRdb gives TRBD1 as the D gene, but with no DNA this cannot be confirmed. The CDR3 has 15 amino acids. Germline CDR1 and CDR2: MNHNY and SVGAGI (reference sequence). CDR3 protein: CASSYWTGDPYGYTF.

The rearrangement uses TRBV5-6 and TRBJ2-1; TCRdb returns TRBD2, unconfirmable since there is no DNA. Per germline, CDR1 SGHDT and CDR2 YYEEEE. The CDR3 has 14 amino acids. The CDR3 region is CASSHGTRTDEQFF.

V is TRBV5-1 and J is TRBJ2-7; TCRdb gives TRBD1 as the D gene, but with no DNA this cannot be confirmed. Germline V gene sequence: CDR1 SGHRS, CDR2 YFSETQ. The CDR3 is 15 residues long. The CDR3 spells CASRYDRVRTYEQYF. The variable domain in full, with the rest retrieved from reference TRBV5-1 and TRBJ2-7, is KAGVTQTPRYLIKTRGQQVTLSCSPISGHRSVSWYQQTPGQGLQFLFEYFSETQRNKGNFPGRFSGRQFSNSRSEMNVSTLELGDSALYLCASRYDRVRTYEQYFGPGTRLTVT.

The V call is TRBV5-1, the J call TRBJ2-7. Germline-derived CDR1 and CDR2 are SGHRS and YFSETQ. The CDR3 contains 16 residues. Here the CDR3 reads CASSRVLAGLVYEQYF. The full variable domain, in which reference TRBV5-1 and TRBJ2-7 provide the parts outside the CDR3, is KAGVTQTPRYLIKTRGQQVTLSCSPISGHRSVSWYQQTPGQGLQFLFEYFSETQRNKGNFPGRFSGRQFSNSRSEMNVSTLELGDSALYLCASSRVLAGLVYEQYFGPGTRLTVT.

The V call is TRBV20-1, the J call TRBJ2-1; the D call of TRBD2 rests on TCRdb alone, since no DNA is present to check it. The CDR3 is made up of 16 amino acids. Germline V gene sequence: CDR1 DFQATT, CDR2 SNEGSKA (reference sequence). CDR3 protein: CSARAPPGLVIYEQFF.